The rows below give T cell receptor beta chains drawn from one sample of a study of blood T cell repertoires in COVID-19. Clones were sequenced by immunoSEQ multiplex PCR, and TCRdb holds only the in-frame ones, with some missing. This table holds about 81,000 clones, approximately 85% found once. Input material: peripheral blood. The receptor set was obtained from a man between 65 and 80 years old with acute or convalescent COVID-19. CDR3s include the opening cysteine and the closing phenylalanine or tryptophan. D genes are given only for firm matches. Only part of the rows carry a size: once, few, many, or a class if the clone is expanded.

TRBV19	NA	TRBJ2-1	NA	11	TGTGCCAGTAGTGAGGATCTTGAGCAGTTCTTC	CASSEDLEQFF
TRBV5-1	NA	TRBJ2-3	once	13	TGCGCCAGCAGCTTGACAGGAGGGGATACGCAGTATTTT	CASSLTGGDTQYF
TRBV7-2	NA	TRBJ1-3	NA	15	TGTGCCAGCAGCAACCCGGGGGTACGGGGAAACACCATATATTTT	CASSNPGVRGNTIYF
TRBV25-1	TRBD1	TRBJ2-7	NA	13	TGTGCCAGCAGTCCGACAGGGACCTACGAGCAGTACTTC	CASSPTGTYEQYF
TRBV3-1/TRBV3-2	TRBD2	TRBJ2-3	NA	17	TGTGCCAGCAGCCAAATAGCGGGAGGACCTAACACAGATACGCAGTATTTT	CASSQIAGGPNTDTQYF
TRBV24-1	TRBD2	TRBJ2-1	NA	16	TGTGCCACCAGTGATACTAGCGGGAGGGGATACAATGAGCAGTTCTTC	CATSDTSGRGYNEQFF
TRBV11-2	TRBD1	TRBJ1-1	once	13	TGTGCCAGCAGCACCCGACAGGGCCGTGAAGCTTTCTTT	CASSTRQGREAFF
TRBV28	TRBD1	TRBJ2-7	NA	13	TGTGCCAGCAGTGCCCCCCCACAGGGGGCACAGTACTTC	CASSAPPQGAQYF
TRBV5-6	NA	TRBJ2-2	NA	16	TGTGCCAGCAGCTTGGAAGCGGCCTGGGGCACCGGGGAGCTGTTTTTT	CASSLEAAWGTGELFF
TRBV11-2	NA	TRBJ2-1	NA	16	TGTGCCAGCAGCGTCAAAGGCGCGGGCGTGAACAATGAGCAGTTCTTC	CASSVKGAGVNNEQFF
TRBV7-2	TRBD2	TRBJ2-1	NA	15	TGTGCCAGCAGCTTAGTAGCGGGAGTACGGAATGAGCAGTTCTTC	CASSLVAGVRNEQFF
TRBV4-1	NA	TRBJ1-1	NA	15	TGCGCCAGCAGCACGCCCTCCCGGGGGAACACTGAAGCTTTCTTT	CASSTPSRGNTEAFF
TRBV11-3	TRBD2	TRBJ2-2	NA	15	TGTGCCAGCAGCTTATTCCCTACTAGCGCCGGGGAGCTGTTTTTT	CASSLFPTSAGELFF
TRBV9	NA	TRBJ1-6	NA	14	TGTGCCAGCAGCCCCACAGGGTTTGCTTCACCCCTCCACTTT	CASSPTGFASPLHF
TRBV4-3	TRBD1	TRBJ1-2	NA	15	TGCGCCAGCAGCCAAGATGGAGACAGGGCTTATGGCTACACCTTC	CASSQDGDRAYGYTF
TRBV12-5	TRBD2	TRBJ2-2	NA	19	TGTGCTAGTGGTTTGGCCGGTAGGGGCAGCGGGGCAGACACCGGGGAGCTGTTTTTT	CASGLAGRGSGADTGELFF
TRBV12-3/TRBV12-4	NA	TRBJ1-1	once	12	TGTGCCAGCAGACAAGGGGGCACTGAAGCTTTCTTT	CASRQGGTEAFF
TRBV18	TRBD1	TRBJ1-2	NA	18	TGTGCCAGCTCACCAGCTATAATTGGACAGGGCCTAGACTATGGCTACACCTTC	CASSPAIIGQGLDYGYTF
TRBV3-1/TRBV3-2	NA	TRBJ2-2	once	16	TGTGCCACCCAGGGCTTGTACGGGAGTTTCGCCGGGGAGCTGTTTTTT	CATQGLYGSFAGELFF
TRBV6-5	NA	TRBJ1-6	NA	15	TGTGCCAGCAGACAACACAGAGAAGATAATTCACCCCTCCACTTT	CASRQHREDNSPLHF
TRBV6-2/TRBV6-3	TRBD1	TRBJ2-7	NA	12	TGTGCCAGCAGTACAGGGGACTACGAGCAGTACTTC	CASSTGDYEQYF
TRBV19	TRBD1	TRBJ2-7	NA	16	TGTGCCAGTAGTAACGTGGCGTGGGGACAGGGGGACGAGCAGTACTTC	CASSNVAWGQGDEQYF
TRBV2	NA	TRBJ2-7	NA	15	TGTGCCAGCAGTGAGGGGGGGGCCACCAGGGAAGAGCAGTACTTC	CASSEGGATREEQYF
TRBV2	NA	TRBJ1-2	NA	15	TGTGCCAGCTCGATCGGTGAAGCGGGGGCGGTAGGCTACACCTTC	CASSIGEAGAVGYTF
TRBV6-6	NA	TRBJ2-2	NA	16	TGTGCCAGCAGTTACGGGCAGAATCGGTTCACCGGGGAGCTGTTTTTT	CASSYGQNRFTGELFF
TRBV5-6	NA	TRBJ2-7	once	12	TGTGCCAGCAGCGTTGGAAGCGCCGAGCAGTACTTC	CASSVGSAEQYF
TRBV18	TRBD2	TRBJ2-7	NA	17	TGTGCCAGCTCACCACTAGCCCTAGCGGGAGCCTCCTACGAGCAGTACTTC	CASSPLALAGASYEQYF
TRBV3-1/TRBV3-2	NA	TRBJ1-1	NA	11	TGTGCCAGCAGCCAAGACCACAGGGTGGAGTTT	CASSQDHRVEF
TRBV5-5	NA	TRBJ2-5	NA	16	TGTGCCAGCAGCTTCCGCCTCGGACAGACAAAAGAGACCCAGTACTTC	CASSFRLGQTKETQYF
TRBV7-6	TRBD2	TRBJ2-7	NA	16	TGTGCCAGCAGCTTTACTAGCGGAAATCCTTCCTACGAGCAGTACTTC	CASSFTSGNPSYEQYF
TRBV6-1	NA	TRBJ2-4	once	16	TGTGCCAGCAGTGAATCACAGGCCCTAGCCAAAAACATTCAGTACTTC	CASSESQALAKNIQYF
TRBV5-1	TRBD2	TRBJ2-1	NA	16	TGCGCCAGCAGCCTTACCGGGACTAGTACCTACAATGAGCAGTTCTTC	CASSLTGTSTYNEQFF
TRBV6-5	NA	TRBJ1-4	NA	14	TGTGCCAGCACTTACGGGGCCTACAATGAAAAACTGTTTTTT	CASTYGAYNEKLFF
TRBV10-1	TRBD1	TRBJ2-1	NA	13	TGCGCCAGCAGTGGGTCCCGGACAGGGCTGCAGTTCTTC	CASSGSRTGLQFF
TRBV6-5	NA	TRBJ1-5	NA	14	TGTGCCAGCAGACGCCAGGGGTACAATCAGCCCCAGCATTTT	CASRRQGYNQPQHF
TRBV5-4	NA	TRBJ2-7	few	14	TGTGCCAGCAGCCGGACGGACTCTTTCTACGAGCAGTACTTC	CASSRTDSFYEQYF
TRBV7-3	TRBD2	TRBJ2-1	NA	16	TGTGCCAGCAGCGCGAGGACTAGCGGGGCCTACAATGAGCAGTTCTTC	CASSARTSGAYNEQFF
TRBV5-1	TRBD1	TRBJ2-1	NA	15	TGCGCCAGCAGCTCGGTGACAGGGTCCTACAATGAGCAGTTCTTC	CASSSVTGSYNEQFF
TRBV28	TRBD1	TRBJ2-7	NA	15	TGTGCCAGCAGTTTTTCCGGGACAGGGCTCTACGAGCAGTACTTC	CASSFSGTGLYEQYF
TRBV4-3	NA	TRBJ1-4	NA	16	TGCGCCAGCAGCCAAGAGTTCGGGTCGGCTAATGAAAAACTGTTTTTT	CASSQEFGSANEKLFF
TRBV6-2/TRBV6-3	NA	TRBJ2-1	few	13	TGTGCCAGCACCCCGGAGGGCTACAATGAGCAGTTCTTC	CASTPEGYNEQFF
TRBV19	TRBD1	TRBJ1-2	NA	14	TGTGCCAGTAGTACTAGACAGGGGCTCGGTGGCTACACCTTC	CASSTRQGLGGYTF
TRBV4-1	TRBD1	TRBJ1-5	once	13	TGCGCCAGCAGCCAAGATAGGGTGGGGACAGTCCATTTT	CASSQDRVGTVHF
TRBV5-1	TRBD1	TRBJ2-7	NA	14	TGCGCCAGCAGCCCCGGACAGGGTCGGACGCAGCAGTACTTC	CASSPGQGRTQQYF
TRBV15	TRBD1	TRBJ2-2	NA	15	TGTGCCGCTCGGCCCGGGACAGGCAACACCGGGGAGCTGTTTTTT	CAARPGTGNTGELFF
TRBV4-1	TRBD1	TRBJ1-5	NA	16	TGCGCCAGCAGCCAAGATGTCGGGACAGGCAATCAGCCCCAGCATTTT	CASSQDVGTGNQPQHF
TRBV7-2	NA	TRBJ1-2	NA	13	TGTGCCAGCAGCTTAGGGGGCAACTATGGCTACACCTTC	CASSLGGNYGYTF
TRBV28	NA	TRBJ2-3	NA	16	TGTGCCAGCAGTCGACCCCCCCGCAGGCCCACAGATACGCAGTATTTT	CASSRPPRRPTDTQYF
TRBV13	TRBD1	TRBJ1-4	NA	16	TGTGCCAGCAGCAGCTACAGGGGAATTGGTAATGAAAAACTGTTTTTT	CASSSYRGIGNEKLFF
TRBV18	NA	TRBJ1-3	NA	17	TGTGCCAGCTCACCGATCCAGGGTTCCGAGGCAGGAAACACCATATATTTT	CASSPIQGSEAGNTIYF
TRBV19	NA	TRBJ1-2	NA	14	TGTGCCAGTAGTGGGGGGGTACCCTCCTATGGCTACACCTTC	CASSGGVPSYGYTF
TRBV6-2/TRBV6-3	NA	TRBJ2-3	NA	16	TGTGCCAGCAGTTTCCCCGGCGGGGCGACCACAGATACGCAGTATTTT	CASSFPGGATTDTQYF